This T cell receptor (beta chain) was profiled in a study of response to subunit inactivated influenza vaccine. V was pared by 3 bases and J by 4 bases, with 6 bases of the junction left unmatched. This CDR3 spans 15 amino acids. Germline values: CDR1 SGDLS, CDR2 YYNGEE. Each CDR3 protein gets one entry after TCRdb re-called the RT-PCR reads with MiXCR. The profile shows under 850,000 distinct CDR3 sequences, around 20% of them singletons. This clonotype was counted between two and nine times. The clonotype was recovered from a man between 45 and 60 years old who received an inactivated influenza vaccine. Sequenced here: PBMCs from blood, sampled around 5 days after vaccination. This sequence joins TRBV9 and TRBJ2-1, with 8 bases that match TRBD1. This CDR3 reads CASSARDRSYNEQFF. CDR3 DNA: TGTGCCAGCAGCGCCCGGGACAGGAGTTACAATGAGCAGTTCTTC.